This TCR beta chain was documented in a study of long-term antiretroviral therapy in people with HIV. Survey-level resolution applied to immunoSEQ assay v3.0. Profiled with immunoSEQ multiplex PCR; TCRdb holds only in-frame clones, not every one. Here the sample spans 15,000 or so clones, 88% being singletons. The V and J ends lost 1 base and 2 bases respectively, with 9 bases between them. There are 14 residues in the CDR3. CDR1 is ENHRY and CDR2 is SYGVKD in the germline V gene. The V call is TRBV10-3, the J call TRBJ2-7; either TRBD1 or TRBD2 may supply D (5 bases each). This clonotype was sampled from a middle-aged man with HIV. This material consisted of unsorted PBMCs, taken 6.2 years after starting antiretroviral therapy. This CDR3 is CAISEYTGPYEQYF. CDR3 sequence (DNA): TGTGCCATCAGTGAGTATACGGGGCCCTACGAGCAGTACTTC.